This paragraph reports one T cell receptor (beta chain). The data originate from a study of cytotoxic CD8 clonotypes in ibrutinib-treated CLL. Overall study context: The taking of response samples occurred after a median roughly twelve months of treatment, with a range of 6 to 36. Samples yielded averages of approximately 260,000 productive templates and approximately 86,000 productive rearrangements.

Trimming stripped 0 bases from V and 10 bases from J, with 16 bases between. Germline CDR1 reads SGHRS; CDR2 reads YFSETQ. The CDR3 spans 14 residues. The protocol was immunoSEQ multiplex PCR, while the TCRdb copy is restricted to in-frame clones and leaves out a portion. The table lists just over 65,000 clones, about two thirds of them singletons. The receptor's source is a human donor with chronic lymphocytic leukemia. The V call is TRBV5-1, the J call TRBJ1-1; D might be TRBD1 (6 bases). The sample consisted of PBMCs, taken after 12 months of ibrutinib treatment. The CDR3 DNA follows: TGCGCCAGCAGCTTGGAGGTCAGGGGAGAGTCAGCTTTCTTT. The encoded protein is CASSLEVRGESAFF.